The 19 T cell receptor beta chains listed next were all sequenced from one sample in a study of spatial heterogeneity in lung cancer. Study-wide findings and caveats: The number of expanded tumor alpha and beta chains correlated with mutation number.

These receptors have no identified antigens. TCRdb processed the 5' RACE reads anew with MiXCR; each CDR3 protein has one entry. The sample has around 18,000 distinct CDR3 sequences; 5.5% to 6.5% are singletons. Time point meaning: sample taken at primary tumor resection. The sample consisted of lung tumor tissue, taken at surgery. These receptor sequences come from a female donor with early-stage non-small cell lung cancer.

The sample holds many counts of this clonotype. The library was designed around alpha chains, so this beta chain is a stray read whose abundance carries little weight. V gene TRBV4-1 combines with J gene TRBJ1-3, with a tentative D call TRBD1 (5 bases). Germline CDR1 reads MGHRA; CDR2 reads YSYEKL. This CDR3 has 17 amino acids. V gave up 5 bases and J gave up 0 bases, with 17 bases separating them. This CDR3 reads CASSVSPQGSSGNTIYF. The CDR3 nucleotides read TGCGCCAGCAGCGTAAGTCCCCAGGGATCCTCTGGAAACACCATATATTTT.

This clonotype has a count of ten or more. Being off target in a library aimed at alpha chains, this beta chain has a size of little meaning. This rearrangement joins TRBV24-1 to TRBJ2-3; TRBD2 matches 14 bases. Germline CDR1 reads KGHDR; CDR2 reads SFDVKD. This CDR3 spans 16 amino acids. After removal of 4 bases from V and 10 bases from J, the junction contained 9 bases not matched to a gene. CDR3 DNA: TGTGCCACCAGTGAAGAGGGACTAGCGGGAGTGCGGGCGCAGTATTTT. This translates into CATSEEGLAGVRAQYF.

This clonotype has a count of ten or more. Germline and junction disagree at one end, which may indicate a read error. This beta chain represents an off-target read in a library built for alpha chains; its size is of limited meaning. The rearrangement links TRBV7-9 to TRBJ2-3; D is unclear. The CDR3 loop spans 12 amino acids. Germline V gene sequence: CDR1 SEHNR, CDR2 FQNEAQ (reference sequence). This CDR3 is CASTLERDTQYF. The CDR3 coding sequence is TGTGCCAGCACCTTAGAGAGGGATACGCAGTATTTT.

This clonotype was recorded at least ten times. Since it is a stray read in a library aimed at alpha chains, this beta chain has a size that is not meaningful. The CDR3 sequence: CSARGVAGVADTQYF. The CDR3 DNA is TGCAGTGCTAGAGGGGTAGCGGGGGTTGCAGATACGCAGTATTTT. The rearrangement joins TRBV20-1 to TRBJ2-3; 9 nucleotides align to TRBD2. Per the germline V gene, CDR1 is DFQATT and CDR2 is SNEGSKA (reference sequence). The V gene end was trimmed by 1 base and the J gene end by 4 bases; junction bases not matched to a gene: 6. The CDR3 is 15 amino acids.

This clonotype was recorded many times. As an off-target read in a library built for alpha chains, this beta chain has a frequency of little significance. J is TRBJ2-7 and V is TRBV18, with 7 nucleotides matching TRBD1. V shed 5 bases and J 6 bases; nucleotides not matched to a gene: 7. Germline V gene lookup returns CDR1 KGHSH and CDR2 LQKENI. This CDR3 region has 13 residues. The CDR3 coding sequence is TGTGCCAGCTCAGCTCAAGGGGGCGTCGAGCAGTACTTC. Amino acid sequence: CASSAQGGVEQYF.

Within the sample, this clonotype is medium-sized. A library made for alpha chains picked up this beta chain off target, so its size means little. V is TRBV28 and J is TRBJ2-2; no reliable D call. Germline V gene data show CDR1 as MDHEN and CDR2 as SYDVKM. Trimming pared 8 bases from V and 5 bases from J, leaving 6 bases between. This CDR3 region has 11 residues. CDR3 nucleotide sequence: TGTGCCAGCGGCCTGACCGGGGAGCTGTTTTTT. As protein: CASGLTGELFF.

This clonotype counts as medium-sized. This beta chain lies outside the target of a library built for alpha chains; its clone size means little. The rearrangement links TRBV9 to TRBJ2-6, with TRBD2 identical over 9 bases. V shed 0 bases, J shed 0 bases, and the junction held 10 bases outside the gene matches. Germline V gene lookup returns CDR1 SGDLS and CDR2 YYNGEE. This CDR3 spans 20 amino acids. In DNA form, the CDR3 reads TGTGCCAGCAGCGTAGCTCCAGCGGGAGGACCGGGCTCTGGGGCCAACGTCCTGACTTTC. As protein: CASSVAPAGGPGSGANVLTF.

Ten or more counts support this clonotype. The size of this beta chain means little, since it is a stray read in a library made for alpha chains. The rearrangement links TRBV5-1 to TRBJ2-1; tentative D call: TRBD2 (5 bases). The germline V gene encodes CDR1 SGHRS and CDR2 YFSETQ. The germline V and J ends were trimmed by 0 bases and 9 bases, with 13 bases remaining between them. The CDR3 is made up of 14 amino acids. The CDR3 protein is CASSLAWGDLEQFF. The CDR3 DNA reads TGCGCCAGCAGCTTGGCCTGGGGAGACCTTGAGCAGTTCTTC.

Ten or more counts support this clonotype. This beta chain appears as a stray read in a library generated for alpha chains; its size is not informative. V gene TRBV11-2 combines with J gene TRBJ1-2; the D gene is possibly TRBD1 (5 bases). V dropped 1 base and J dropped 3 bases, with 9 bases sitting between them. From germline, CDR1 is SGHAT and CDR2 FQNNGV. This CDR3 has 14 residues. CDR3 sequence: CASSLGGAYYGYTF. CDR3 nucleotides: TGTGCCAGCAGCTTAGGAGGGGCCTACTATGGCTACACCTTC.

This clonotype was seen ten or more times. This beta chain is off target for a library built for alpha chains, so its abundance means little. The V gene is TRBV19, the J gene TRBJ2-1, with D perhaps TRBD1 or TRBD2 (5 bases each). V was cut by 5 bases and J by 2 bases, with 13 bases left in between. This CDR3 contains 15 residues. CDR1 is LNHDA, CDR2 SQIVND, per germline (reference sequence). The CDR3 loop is CASSDGEGAYNEQFF. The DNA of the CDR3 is TGTGCCAGTAGTGACGGGGAAGGGGCCTACAATGAGCAGTTCTTC.

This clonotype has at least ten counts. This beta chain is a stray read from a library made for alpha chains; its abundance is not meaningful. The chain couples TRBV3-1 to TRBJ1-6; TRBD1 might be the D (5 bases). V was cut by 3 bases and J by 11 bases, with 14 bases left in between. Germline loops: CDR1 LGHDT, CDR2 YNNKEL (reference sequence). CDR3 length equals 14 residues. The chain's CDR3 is CASSHQGHGAPLHF. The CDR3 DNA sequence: TGTGCCAGCAGCCACCAGGGTCACGGGGCACCCCTCCACTTT.

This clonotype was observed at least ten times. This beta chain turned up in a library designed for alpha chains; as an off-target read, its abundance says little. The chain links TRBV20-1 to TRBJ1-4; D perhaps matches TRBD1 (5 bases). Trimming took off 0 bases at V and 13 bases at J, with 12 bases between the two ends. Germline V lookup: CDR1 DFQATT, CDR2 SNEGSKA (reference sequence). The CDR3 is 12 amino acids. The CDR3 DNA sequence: TGCAGTGCTAGAGATGATAGGGGAACACTGTTTTTT. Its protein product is CSARDDRGTLFF.

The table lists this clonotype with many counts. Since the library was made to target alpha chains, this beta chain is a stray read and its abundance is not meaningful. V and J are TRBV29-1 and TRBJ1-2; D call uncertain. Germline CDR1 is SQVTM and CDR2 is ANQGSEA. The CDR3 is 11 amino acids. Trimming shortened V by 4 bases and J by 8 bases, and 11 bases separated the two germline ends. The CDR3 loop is CSVVGSLGYTF. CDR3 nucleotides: TGCAGCGTTGTGGGGTCCCTAGGCTACACCTTC.

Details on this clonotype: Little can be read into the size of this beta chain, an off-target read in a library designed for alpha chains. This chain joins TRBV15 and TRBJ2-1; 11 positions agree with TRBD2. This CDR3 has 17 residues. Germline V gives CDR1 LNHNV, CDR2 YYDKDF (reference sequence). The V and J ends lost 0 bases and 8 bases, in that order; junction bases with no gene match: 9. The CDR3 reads CATSRDQTSGTLDEQFF. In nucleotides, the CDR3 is TGTGCCACCAGCAGAGATCAGACTAGCGGGACCCTCGATGAGCAGTTCTTC.

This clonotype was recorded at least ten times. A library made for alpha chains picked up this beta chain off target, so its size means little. The CDR3 DNA follows: TGTGCCAGCAGCCAATCCGGGACTTTTTCCTACGAGCAGTACTTC. Its protein is CASSQSGTFSYEQYF. The V call is TRBV3-1, the J call TRBJ2-7; tentatively, D is TRBD2 (6 bases). Trimming stripped 2 bases from V and 1 base from J, with 12 bases between. The CDR3 is 15 amino acids. Germline values: CDR1 LGHDT, CDR2 YNNKEL (reference sequence).

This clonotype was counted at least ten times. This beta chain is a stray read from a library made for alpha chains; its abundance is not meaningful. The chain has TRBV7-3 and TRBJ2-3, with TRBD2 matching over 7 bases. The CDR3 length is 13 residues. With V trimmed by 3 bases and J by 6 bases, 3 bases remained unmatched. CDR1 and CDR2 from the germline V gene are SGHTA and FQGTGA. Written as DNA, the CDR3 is TGTGCCAGCAGCTTTAGGGAGGGGGATACGCAGTATTTT. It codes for CASSFREGDTQYF.

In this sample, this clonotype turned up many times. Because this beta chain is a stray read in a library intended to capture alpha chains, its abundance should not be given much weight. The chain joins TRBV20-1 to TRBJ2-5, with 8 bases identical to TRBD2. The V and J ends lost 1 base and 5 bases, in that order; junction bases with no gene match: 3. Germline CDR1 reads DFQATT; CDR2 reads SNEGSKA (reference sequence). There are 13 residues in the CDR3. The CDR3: CSARAGGVETQYF. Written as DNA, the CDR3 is TGCAGTGCTAGAGCGGGAGGGGTGGAGACCCAGTACTTC.

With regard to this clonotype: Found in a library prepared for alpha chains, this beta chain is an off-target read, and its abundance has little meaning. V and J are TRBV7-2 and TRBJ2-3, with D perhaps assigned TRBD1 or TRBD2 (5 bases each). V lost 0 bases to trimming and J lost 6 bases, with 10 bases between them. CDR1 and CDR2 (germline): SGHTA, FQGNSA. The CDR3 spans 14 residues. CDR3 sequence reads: CASSLAGPPDTQYF. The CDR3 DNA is TGTGCCAGCAGCTTAGCGGGACCCCCCGATACGCAGTATTTT.

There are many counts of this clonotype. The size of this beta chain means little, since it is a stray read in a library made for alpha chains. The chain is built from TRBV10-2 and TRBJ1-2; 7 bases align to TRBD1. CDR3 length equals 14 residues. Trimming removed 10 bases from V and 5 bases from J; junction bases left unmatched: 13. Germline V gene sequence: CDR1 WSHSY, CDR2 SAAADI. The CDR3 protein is CAIGGGQGWYGYTF. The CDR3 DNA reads TGCGCCATCGGAGGGGGCCAGGGTTGGTATGGCTACACCTTC.